This TCR beta chain is from a study of beta chain features in type 1 diabetes. About the study: Patients looked much like healthy donors when it came to age, gender and cell yields.

Sequenced material consisted of expressed TCRB transcripts (all of the isolated RNA was reverse transcribed). Naive, central memory and regulatory T cell samples came to a mean of around 3.5 million reads. Clones were sequenced by immunoSEQ multiplex PCR, and TCRdb holds only the in-frame ones, with some missing. The sample shows some 330,000 clones, roughly 13% of them seen only once. Study conclusions and caveats: Across all four CD4+ subsets, people with type 1 diabetes showed modestly shorter TCRB CDR3s.

This clone was detected a few times. Its matching antigen is unknown. This clonotype was obtained from a woman under 30 with type 1 diabetes. The specimen was naive CD4+ T cells from blood.

DNA of the CDR3: TGTGCCAGCTCCCCTTCGGGGGGCCCGGCGAACACCGGGGAGCTGTTTTTT. It codes for CASSPSGGPANTGELFF. The chain links TRBV7-9 to TRBJ2-2; maybe TRBD2 (7 bases). CDR1 is SEHNR, CDR2 FQNEAQ, per germline (reference sequence). V was shortened by 8 bases and J by 0 bases, with 19 bases between the two germline ends. CDR3 length: 17 amino acids.